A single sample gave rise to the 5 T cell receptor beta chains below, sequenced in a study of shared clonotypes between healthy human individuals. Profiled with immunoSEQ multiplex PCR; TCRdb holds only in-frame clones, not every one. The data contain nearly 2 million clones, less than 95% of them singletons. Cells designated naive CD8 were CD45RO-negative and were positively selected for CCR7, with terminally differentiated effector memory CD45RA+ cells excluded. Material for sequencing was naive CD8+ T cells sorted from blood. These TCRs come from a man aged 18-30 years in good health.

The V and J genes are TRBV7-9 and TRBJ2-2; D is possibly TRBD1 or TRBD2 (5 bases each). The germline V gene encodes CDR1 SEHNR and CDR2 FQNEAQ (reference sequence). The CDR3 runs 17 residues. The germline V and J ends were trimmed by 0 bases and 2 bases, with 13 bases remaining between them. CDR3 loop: CASSLAPGTDNTGELFF. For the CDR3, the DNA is TGTGCCAGCAGCTTAGCGCCCGGGACGGACAACACCGGGGAGCTGTTTTTT.

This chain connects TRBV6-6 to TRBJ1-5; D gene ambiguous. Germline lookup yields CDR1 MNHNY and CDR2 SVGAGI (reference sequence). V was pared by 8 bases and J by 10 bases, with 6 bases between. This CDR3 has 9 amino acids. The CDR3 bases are TGTGCCAGCGATGTTCCCCAGCATTTT. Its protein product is CASDVPQHF.

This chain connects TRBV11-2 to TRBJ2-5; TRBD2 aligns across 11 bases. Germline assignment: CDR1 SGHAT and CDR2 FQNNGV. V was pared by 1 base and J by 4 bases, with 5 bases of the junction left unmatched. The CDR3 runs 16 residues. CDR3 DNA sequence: TGTGCCAGCAGCTTAGCCCCGGGACTAGCGGCAGAGACCCAGTACTTC. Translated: CASSLAPGLAAETQYF. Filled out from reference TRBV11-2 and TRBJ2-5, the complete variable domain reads EAGVAQSPRYKIIEKRQSVAFWCNPISGHATLYWYQQILGQGPKLLIQFQNNGVVDDSQLPKDRFSAERLKGVDSTLKIQPAKLEDSAVYLCASSLAPGLAAETQYFGPGTRLLVL.

This chain's CDR3 is CASSIEGSGNQPQHF. The CDR3 DNA is TGTGCCAGTAGTATAGAAGGAAGCGGCAATCAGCCCCAGCATTTT. The V and J genes are TRBV19 and TRBJ1-5; D not certain. V lost 0 bases and J lost 2, with 8 bases in between. Looked up from germline, CDR1 is LNHDA and CDR2 is SQIVND (reference sequence). This CDR3 is built from 15 residues.

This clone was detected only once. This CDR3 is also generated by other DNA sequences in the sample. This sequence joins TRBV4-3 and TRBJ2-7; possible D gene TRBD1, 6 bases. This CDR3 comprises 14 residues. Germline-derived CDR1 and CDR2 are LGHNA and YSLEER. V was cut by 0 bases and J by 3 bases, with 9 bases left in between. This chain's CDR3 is CASSQDRGDYEQYF. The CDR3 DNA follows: TGCGCCAGCAGCCAAGACAGGGGAGACTACGAGCAGTACTTC.